Listed here are 28 T cell receptor beta chains from one sample, sequenced in a study of Graves' ophthalmopathy and Graves' hyperthyroidism. The authors amplified TCR beta CDR3 regions, and they did so from RNA transcripts for repertoire sequencing. HTBI-primed RT-PCR formed the first round, and a multiplex PCR formed the second. TCRdb reprocessed the multiplex PCR reads via MiXCR and lists one record per CDR3 protein. The sample includes approximately 700,000 distinct CDR3 sequences, 35% to 50% seen only once; the top ten take 40% to 55%. The material sequenced was peripheral blood. These receptors all come from an adult man with Graves' ophthalmopathy.

The chain links TRBV10-3 to TRBJ2-7; no clear D. CDR1 ENHRY and CDR2 SYGVKD come from the germline V gene. Deletions cut 0 bases from V and 2 bases from J, with 14 bases between. The CDR3 consists of 16 residues. This chain's CDR3 is CAISESKGVGTYEQYF. For the CDR3, the DNA is TGTGCCATCAGTGAGTCAAAAGGTGTGGGGACCTACGAGCAGTACTTC.

There are many counts of this clonotype. The chain joins TRBV10-3 to TRBJ2-2; D may be TRBD1 (7 bases). CDR1 is ENHRY, CDR2 SYGVKD, per germline. The CDR3 has 15 residues. Between the trimmed V and J ends, which lost 6 bases and 0 bases, there was a span of 11 bases. In DNA form, the CDR3 reads TGTGCCATCAGGGAGGGGACAGCGAACACCGGGGAGCTGTTTTTT. It specifies CAIREGTANTGELFF.

The CDR3 reads CASSSQGYQRVGGYEQYF. The DNA for the CDR3 is TGTGCCAGCAGCTCTCAGGGTTACCAGCGGGTCGGGGGATACGAGCAGTACTTC. The V and J genes are TRBV7-8 and TRBJ2-7; TRBD2 is a possible D gene (6 bases). Germline V gene sequence: CDR1 SGHVS, CDR2 FQNEAQ. The CDR3 contains 18 residues. The V end was cut by 4 bases, the J end by 4 bases, with 26 bases between.

This clonotype was counted a few times. The J gene is TRBJ2-7, the V gene TRBV7-9, with 9 positions matching TRBD2. The V gene end was trimmed by 1 base and the J gene end by 1 base; junction bases not matched to a gene: 11. The germline CDR1 and CDR2 sequences are SEHNR and FQNEAQ (reference sequence). This CDR3 has 18 residues. The CDR3 DNA reads as TGTGCCAGCAGCTTAGTCGTCGGCGGGAGGGCCCAGTCCTACGAGCAGTACTTC. Its translation is CASSLVVGGRAQSYEQYF.

V and J are TRBV14 and TRBJ2-5, with unresolved D. CDR3 length equals 14 residues. Germline V CDR1 and CDR2: SGHDN, FVKESK. V was trimmed by 6 bases and J by 1 base, leaving 12 bases between them. The CDR3 DNA is TGTGCCAGCAGTCCACGCCCTAGCCAAGAGACCCAGTACTTC. Its protein is CASSPRPSQETQYF. The variable domain in full, completed from reference TRBV14 and TRBJ2-5, reads EAGVTQFPSHSVIEKGQTVTLRCDPISGHDNLYWYRRVMGKEIKFLLHFVKESKQDESGMPNNRFLAERTGGTYSTLKVQPAELEDSGVYFCASSPRPSQETQYFGPGTRLLVL.

Only one count was recorded for this clonotype. This chain links TRBV29-1 with TRBJ1-2, with D tentatively TRBD1 (5 bases). V lost 5 bases and J lost 5, with 12 bases in between. The CDR3 length is 12 residues. CDR1 SQVTM and CDR2 ANQGSEA come from the germline V gene. Here the CDR3 reads CSVTGGLYGYTF. The DNA of the CDR3 is TGCAGCGTTACGGGGGGACTATATGGCTACACCTTC.

Only a few counts were recorded for this clonotype. The chain recombines TRBV20-1 with TRBJ1-6; D might be TRBD1 (5 bases). This CDR3 is built from 13 residues. In germline, CDR1 is DFQATT, CDR2 SNEGSKA (reference sequence). Trimming took off 5 bases at V and 14 bases at J, with 19 bases between the two ends. The CDR3 sequence is CSAQGGALRSLHF. The CDR3 DNA is TGCAGTGCTCAGGGAGGGGCCCTAAGATCCCTCCACTTT.

This clonotype was counted between two and nine times. This chain uses TRBV9 with TRBJ1-3, with a weak D call TRBD1 (6 bases). This CDR3 has 17 residues. The V gene lost 4 bases and the J gene lost 0 bases, with 17 bases spanning the gap. Germline values: CDR1 SGDLS, CDR2 YYNGEE. CDR3 DNA sequence: TGTGCCAGCAGCTTTTGGGGGGGGCAGAGCTCTGGAAACACCATATATTTT. As protein: CASSFWGGQSSGNTIYF.

Concerning this clonotype itself: A much larger clone is a single base away; this may be a read error. The CDR3 ends on some other residue instead of the conserved phenylalanine or tryptophan, so this is likely a read error. The chain recombines TRBV12-3 or TRBV12-4 with TRBJ2-5; D is undetermined. The V end was cut by 7 bases, the J end by 5 bases, with 11 bases between. CDR3 length: 12 residues. The CDR3 loop is CASTTRWETQYV. The CDR3 nucleotides are TGTGCCAGCACCACCAGGTGGGAGACCCAGTACGTC.

This clonotype was seen more than once but under ten times. The gene calls are TRBV6-2 or TRBV6-3 and TRBJ2-7; 9 nucleotides agree with TRBD1. From germline, CDR1 is MNHEY and CDR2 SVGEGT. With V trimmed by 6 bases and J by 6 bases, 3 bases remained unmatched. The CDR3 has 12 amino acids. The CDR3 spells CASRQGAAEQYF. The DNA of the CDR3 is TGTGCCAGCAGACAGGGGGCGGCCGAGCAGTACTTC.

Ten or more counts support this clonotype. The J gene is TRBJ2-5, the V gene TRBV12-3 or TRBV12-4; D is unclear. V lost 4 bases, J lost 5 bases, and 8 bases lay in between. The CDR3 contains 12 residues. The CDR3 nucleotides are TGTGCCAGCAGTTCTAGTTTCGAGACCCAGTACTTC. It yields the protein CASSSSFETQYF.

Concerning this clonotype itself: The junction and the germline gene differ at one end; a read error may be behind it. The chain recombines TRBV12-3 or TRBV12-4 with TRBJ2-7; TRBD2 matches 7 bases. This CDR3 spans 16 amino acids. The CDR3 DNA is TGTGCCAGCAGCTTAGATTTCGGGGGAGGGCCTGCCGAGCAGTACTTC. Translation: CASSLDFGGGPAEQYF.

This clonotype is a singleton in its sample. The junction departs from the called germline gene at one end, perhaps through a read error. The chain carries TRBV7-9 and TRBJ2-7, with D possibly matching TRBD2 (6 bases). The end of the DNA fits TRBJ2-1 better, so the J call may be wrong. Germline-derived CDR1 and CDR2 are SEHNR and FQNEAQ (reference sequence). This CDR3 region has 15 residues. The CDR3 is CASSAEGGRAYEQFF. The DNA of the CDR3 is TGCGCCAGCAGCGCGGAAGGAGGGAGAGCCTACGAGCAGTTCTTC.

This clonotype was seen at least ten times. The chain has TRBV10-3 and TRBJ1-1; TRBD1 is a possible D gene (6 bases). V lost 4 bases to trimming and J lost 0 bases, with 12 bases between them. CDR1 and CDR2 (germline): ENHRY, SYGVKD. This CDR3 is 15 amino acids long. CDR3 amino acids: CAISAGQMMNTEAFF. In DNA, the CDR3 is TGTGCCATCAGTGCGGGACAAATGATGAACACTGAAGCTTTCTTT.

V is TRBV20-1 and J is TRBJ1-1; TRBD1 might be the D (5 bases). V lost 1 base to trimming and J lost 6 bases, with 12 bases between them. Per the germline V gene, CDR1 is DFQATT and CDR2 is SNEGSKA (reference sequence). The CDR3 totals 13 residues. CDR3 protein: CSARVTVVAEAFF. CDR3 DNA sequence: TGCAGTGCTAGAGTGACAGTCGTGGCTGAAGCTTTCTTT.

In regard to this clonotype: A read error may account for a junction end that differs from germline. The V call is TRBV10-3, the J call TRBJ1-2, with 9 bases lining up with TRBD1. The CDR3 contains 14 residues. From germline, CDR1 is ENHRY and CDR2 SYGVKD. The CDR3, as DNA: TGTGCCAGCAGTACCCCGGACAGGGGATATGGCTACACCTTC. Residues: CASSTPDRGYGYTF.

The table lists this clonotype with a few counts. V is TRBV7-9 and J is TRBJ1-2, with 11 bases fitting TRBD1. The CDR3 has 15 residues. Looked up from germline, CDR1 is SEHNR and CDR2 is FQNEAQ (reference sequence). After removal of 5 bases from V and 8 bases from J, the junction contained 10 bases not matched to a gene. The CDR3 sequence is CASSGKGQGAYGYTF. As DNA, the CDR3 is TGTGCCAGCAGCGGAAAAGGACAGGGGGCATACGGCTACACCTTC. The full variable domain, rest sourced from reference TRBV7-9 and TRBJ1-2, is DTGVSQNPRHKITKRGQNVTFRCDPISEHNRLYWYRQTLGQGPEFLTYFQNEAQLEKSRLLSDRFSAERPKGSFSTLEIQRTEQGDSAMYLCASSGKGQGAYGYTFGSGTRLTVV.

Ten or more counts support this clonotype. The rearrangement joins TRBV29-1 to TRBJ1-2; 9 bases line up with TRBD1. Germline V lookup: CDR1 SQVTM, CDR2 ANQGSEA. The junction had 9 bases not matched to a gene; V was cut back by 4 bases and J by 3 bases. The CDR3 spans 15 residues. CDR3 protein: CSVGGQGVEDYGYTF. CDR3 nucleotide sequence: TGCAGCGTTGGGGGACAGGGCGTTGAAGACTATGGCTACACCTTC.

This chain joins TRBV15 and TRBJ2-5; 7 nucleotides agree with TRBD1. This CDR3 region has 12 residues. CDR1 and CDR2 from the germline V gene are LNHNV and YYDKDF (reference sequence). J was trimmed by 7 bases and V by 10 bases; bases with no gene match: 9. In nucleotides, the CDR3 is TGTGCCAGCCATGGACAGGTCACGACCCAGTACTTC. This gives the protein CASHGQVTTQYF.

This clonotype was counted between two and nine times. This rearrangement joins TRBV20-1 to TRBJ2-7; 7 positions agree with TRBD1. V dropped 6 bases and J dropped 0; count of bases not matched to a gene: 8. The length of the CDR3 is 14 residues. Germline values: CDR1 DFQATT, CDR2 SNEGSKA (reference sequence). Here the CDR3 reads CSARQGATSYEQYF. The CDR3 coding sequence is TGCAGTGCCCGACAGGGAGCGACCTCCTACGAGCAGTACTTC.

V is TRBV6-1 and J is TRBJ2-7, with a tentative D call TRBD1 (6 bases). Trimming shortened V by 3 bases and J by 3 bases, and 15 bases separated the two germline ends. The length of the CDR3 is 15 residues. The germline gives CDR1 MNHNS, CDR2 SASEGT. Here the CDR3 DNA reads TGTGCCAGCAGTGAGCAACCGGGACAACTCTACGAGCAGTACTTC. This sequence encodes CASSEQPGQLYEQYF.

The rearrangement links TRBV10-3 to TRBJ2-7; 8 positions match TRBD2. V gave up 10 bases and J gave up 3 bases; unmatched junction bases: 11. The germline CDR1 and CDR2 sequences are ENHRY and SYGVKD. The CDR3 has 14 residues. Here the CDR3 DNA reads TGTGCCAGCAGCACCGGGACTAGGAACTACGAGCAGTACTTC. Translating gives CASSTGTRNYEQYF.

A word on this clonotype: The CDR3 does not end in the conserved phenylalanine or tryptophan, so this is likely a read error. V usage is TRBV5-6 and J usage is TRBJ2-5, with TRBD2 matching over 10 bases. J lost 5 bases, V lost 2 bases, and 21 bases had no gene match. CDR1 is SGHDT and CDR2 is YYEEEE in the germline V gene. The CDR3 extends over 20 amino acids. CDR3 in DNA: TGTGCCAGCAGCTTTGTCGGGATTAGGACTAGCGGAAACCAACGCGAGACCCAGTACGTC. This translates into CASSFVGIRTSGNQRETQYV.

This chain joins TRBV2 and TRBJ2-5; perhaps D is TRBD1 or TRBD2 (5 bases each). V lost 4 bases, J lost 6 bases, and 12 bases lay in between. Looked up from germline, CDR1 is SNHLY and CDR2 is FYNNEI. The CDR3 has 13 amino acids. The CDR3: CASSGGTGKTQYF. CDR3 bases: TGTGCCAGCAGTGGGGGGACGGGAAAGACCCAGTACTTC. The variable domain in full, with the rest retrieved from reference TRBV2 and TRBJ2-5, is EPEVTQTPSHQVTQMGQEVILRCVPISNHLYFYWYRQILGQKVEFLVSFYNNEISEKSEIFDDQFSVERPDGSNFTLKIRSTKLEDSAMYFCASSGGTGKTQYFGPGTRLLVL.

The chain carries TRBV2 and TRBJ1-2; D is possibly TRBD1 (5 bases). The CDR3 covers 14 residues. V lost 5 bases and J 6 bases, leaving 16 bases between the germline ends. Germline assignment: CDR1 SNHLY and CDR2 FYNNEI. This CDR3 reads CASSSFGTVNGYTF. The CDR3 DNA follows: TGTGCCAGCAGTTCGTTCGGGACCGTGAATGGCTACACCTTC.

The J gene is TRBJ2-1, the V gene TRBV29-1; a possible D gene is TRBD2 (6 bases). The germline V gene has CDR1 SQVTM and CDR2 ANQGSEA. The CDR3 contains 16 residues. The V end lost 1 base, the J end lost 0 bases, and 13 bases lay between the germline ends. CDR3 loop: CSVEGTSQSSYNEQFF. DNA for the CDR3: TGCAGCGTTGAAGGCACTAGCCAGAGCTCCTACAATGAGCAGTTCTTC.

Turning to this clonotype: Mismatch with germline at one junction end may stem from a read error. The chain has TRBV10-3 and TRBJ2-7; 7 bases fit TRBD1. Germline V gene data show CDR1 as ENHRY and CDR2 as SYGVKD. CDR3 length: 16 residues. CDR3 amino acids: CASSSNRGYSSYEQYF. DNA for the CDR3: TGTGCCAGCAGTAGCAACAGGGGATATAGCTCCTACGAGCAGTACTTC.

This clonotype was recorded a few times. This chain connects TRBV2 to TRBJ2-7; 8 nucleotides agree with TRBD1. This CDR3 has 15 residues. Germline values: CDR1 SNHLY, CDR2 FYNNEI. With 6 bases clipped from V and 6 bases from J, the junction kept 13 bases outside the gene matches. CDR3 residues: CASSSTGQVSAEQYF. The CDR3, as DNA: TGTGCCAGCAGCTCTACGGGACAGGTGAGCGCCGAGCAGTACTTC.